This note documents a single T cell receptor (beta chain) sequence. Its antigen remains unidentified. CEF-cultured naive and memory CD4+ T cell DNA got survey-level sequencing. Sequencing used immunoSEQ multiplex PCR; TCRdb keeps in-frame clones, though not all of them. The table lists about 36,000 clones, roughly 80% of them singletons. The sample is drawn from a study of CD4 T cells in relation to SARS-CoV-2 and coronaviruses. The material sequenced was naive CD4+ T cells from PBMCs, cultured in vitro. The sample's subset: naive CD4+ T cells isolated by negative enrichment. The sequence derives from an adult with COVID-19.

CDR3 sequence: CASSFTGAPGANVLTF. Written as DNA, the CDR3 is TGTGCCAGCAGTTTCACGGGGGCCCCCGGGGCCAACGTCCTGACTTTC. The genes are TRBV28 and TRBJ2-6; perhaps D is TRBD1 or TRBD2 (6 bases each). This CDR3 has 16 amino acids. The V gene lost 3 bases and the J gene lost 4 bases, with 13 bases spanning the gap. Germline CDR1 is MDHEN and CDR2 is SYDVKM.